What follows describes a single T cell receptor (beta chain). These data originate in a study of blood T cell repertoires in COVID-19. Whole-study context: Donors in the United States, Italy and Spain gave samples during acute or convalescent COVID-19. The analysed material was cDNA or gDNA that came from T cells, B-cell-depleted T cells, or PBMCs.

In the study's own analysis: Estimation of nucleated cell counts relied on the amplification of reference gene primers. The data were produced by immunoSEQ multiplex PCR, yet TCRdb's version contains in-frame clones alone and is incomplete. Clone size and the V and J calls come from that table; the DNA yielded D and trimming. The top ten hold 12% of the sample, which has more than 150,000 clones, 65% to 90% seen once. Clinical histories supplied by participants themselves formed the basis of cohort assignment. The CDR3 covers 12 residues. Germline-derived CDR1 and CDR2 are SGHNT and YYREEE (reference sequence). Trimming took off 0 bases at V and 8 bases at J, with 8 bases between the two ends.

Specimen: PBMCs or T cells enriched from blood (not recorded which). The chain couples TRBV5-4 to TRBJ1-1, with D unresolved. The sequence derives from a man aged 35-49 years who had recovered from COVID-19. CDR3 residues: CASSLDTGEAFF. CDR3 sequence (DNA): TGTGCCAGCAGCTTGGACACCGGGGAAGCTTTCTTT.